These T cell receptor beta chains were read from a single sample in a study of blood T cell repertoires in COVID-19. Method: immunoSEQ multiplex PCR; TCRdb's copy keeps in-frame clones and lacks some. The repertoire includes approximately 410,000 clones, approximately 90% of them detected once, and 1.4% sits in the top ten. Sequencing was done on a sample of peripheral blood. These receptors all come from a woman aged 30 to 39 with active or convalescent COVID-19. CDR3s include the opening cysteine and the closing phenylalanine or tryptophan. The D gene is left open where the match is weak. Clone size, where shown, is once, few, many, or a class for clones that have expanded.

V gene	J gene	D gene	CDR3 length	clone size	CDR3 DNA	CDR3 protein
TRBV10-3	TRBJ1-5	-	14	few	TGTGCCATCAGTGAACTGGCGGGCAATCAGCCCCAGCATTTT	CAISELAGNQPQHF
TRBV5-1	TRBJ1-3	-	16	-	TGCGCCAGCAGCTTGGGGTACAGTCACTCTGGAAACACCATATATTTT	CASSLGYSHSGNTIYF
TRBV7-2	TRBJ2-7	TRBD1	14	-	TGTGCCAGCAGCTCTCGGGACAGAGCCTACGAGCAGTACTTC	CASSSRDRAYEQYF
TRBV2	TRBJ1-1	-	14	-	TGTGCCAGCAGTGGGCAGGGCATGAACACTGAAGCTTTCTTT	CASSGQGMNTEAFF
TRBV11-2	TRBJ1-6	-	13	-	TGTGCCAGCAGCGACAGGCCCAATTCACCCCTCCACTTT	CASSDRPNSPLHF
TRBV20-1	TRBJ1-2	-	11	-	TGCAGTGCTAGAGACCAGGGAGGCTACACCTTC	CSARDQGGYTF
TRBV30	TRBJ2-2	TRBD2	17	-	TGTGCCTGGACCCCAAGGGGCGGGAGGGATTACACCGGGGAGCTGTTTTTT	CAWTPRGGRDYTGELFF
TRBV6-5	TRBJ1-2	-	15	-	TGTGCCAGCAGACAAGGGCAGGGCGCAAACTATGGCTACACCTTC	CASRQGQGANYGYTF
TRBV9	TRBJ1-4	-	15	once	TGTGCCAGCAGCGATACAGGATCAACTAATGAAAAACTGTTTTTT	CASSDTGSTNEKLFF
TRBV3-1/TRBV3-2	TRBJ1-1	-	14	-	TGTGCCAGCAGTTCAGGGATATCGAACACTGAAGCTTTCTTT	CASSSGISNTEAFF
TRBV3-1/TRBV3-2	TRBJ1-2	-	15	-	TGTGCCAGCAGCGCGCACAGGGTGGTGGGGTATGGCTACACCTTC	CASSAHRVVGYGYTF
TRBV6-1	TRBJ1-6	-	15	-	TGTGCCAGCAGTGAAGCGGCGGCAGCCAATTCACCCCTCCACTTT	CASSEAAAANSPLHF
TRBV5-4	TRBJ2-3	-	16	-	TGTGCCAGCAGCAGTAACCCGGACTCTACCACAGATACGCAGTATTTT	CASSSNPDSTTDTQYF
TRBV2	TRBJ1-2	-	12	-	TGTGCCAGCAGTGAATCGGGCTATGGCTACACCTTC	CASSESGYGYTF
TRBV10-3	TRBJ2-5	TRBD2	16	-	TGTGCCATCAGTGCTCCAGCGGGAGTCGGAGTAGAGACCCAGTACTTC	CAISAPAGVGVETQYF
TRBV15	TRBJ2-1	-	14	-	TGTGCCACCAGCAGAGAGGACAGCTACAATGAGCAGTTCTTC	CATSREDSYNEQFF
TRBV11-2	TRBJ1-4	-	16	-	TGTGCCAGCAGCTTAGGAATGGGAGGTCGGAATGAAAAACTGTTTTTT	CASSLGMGGRNEKLFF
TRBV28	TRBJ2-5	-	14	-	TGTGCCAGCAGTTCCGGGACTTCGAGAGAGACCCAGTACTTC	CASSSGTSRETQYF
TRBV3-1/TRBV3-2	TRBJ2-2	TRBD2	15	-	TGTGCCAGCAGCCAGGCTAGCGGGAGTACGGGGGAGCTGTTTTTT	CASSQASGSTGELFF
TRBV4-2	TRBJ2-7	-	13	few	TGTGCCAGCAGCCAAGATAGCTACTACGAGCAGTACTTC	CASSQDSYYEQYF
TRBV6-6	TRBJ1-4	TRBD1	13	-	TGTGCCAGCACGCGGGACAGGGATGAAAAACTGTTTTTT	CASTRDRDEKLFF
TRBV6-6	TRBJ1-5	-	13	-	TGTGCCAGCAGTTACCGGGTGAGTGAGCCCCAGCATTTT	CASSYRVSEPQHF
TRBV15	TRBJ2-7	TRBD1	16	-	TGTGCCACCAGCACCGGACCCGGGACAGTTCCCTACGAGCAGTACTTC	CATSTGPGTVPYEQYF
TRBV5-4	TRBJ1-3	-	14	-	TGTGCCAGCAGCCCGCCGGGGGAGGTCAACACCATATATTTT	CASSPPGEVNTIYF
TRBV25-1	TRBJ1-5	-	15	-	TGTGCCAGCAGTGAAGTTTTGGGGGCAGATCAGCCCCAGCATTTT	CASSEVLGADQPQHF
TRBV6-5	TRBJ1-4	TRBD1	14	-	TGTGCCAGCAGGGGACAGGGGAAAGGTGAAAAACTGTTTTTT	CASRGQGKGEKLFF
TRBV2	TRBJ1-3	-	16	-	TGTGCCAGCCTCCCGGGCGTCGGGAGCTCTGGAAACACCATATATTTT	CASLPGVGSSGNTIYF
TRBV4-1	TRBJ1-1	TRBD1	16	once	TGCGCCAGCAGCCAACTTTCTGGACAGGGGATCACTGAAGCTTTCTTT	CASSQLSGQGITEAFF
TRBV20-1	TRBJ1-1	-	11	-	TGCAGTGCTAGAGAGGTAGAGGGTTGTTTCTTT	CSAREVEGCFF
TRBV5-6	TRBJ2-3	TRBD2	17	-	TGTGCCAGCAGCAATAGACTAGCGGGAGGGCCAGCAGATACGCAGTATTTT	CASSNRLAGGPADTQYF
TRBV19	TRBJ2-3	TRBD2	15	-	TGTGCCAGTAGTTACGGGACTACCGACACAGATACGCAGTATTTT	CASSYGTTDTDTQYF